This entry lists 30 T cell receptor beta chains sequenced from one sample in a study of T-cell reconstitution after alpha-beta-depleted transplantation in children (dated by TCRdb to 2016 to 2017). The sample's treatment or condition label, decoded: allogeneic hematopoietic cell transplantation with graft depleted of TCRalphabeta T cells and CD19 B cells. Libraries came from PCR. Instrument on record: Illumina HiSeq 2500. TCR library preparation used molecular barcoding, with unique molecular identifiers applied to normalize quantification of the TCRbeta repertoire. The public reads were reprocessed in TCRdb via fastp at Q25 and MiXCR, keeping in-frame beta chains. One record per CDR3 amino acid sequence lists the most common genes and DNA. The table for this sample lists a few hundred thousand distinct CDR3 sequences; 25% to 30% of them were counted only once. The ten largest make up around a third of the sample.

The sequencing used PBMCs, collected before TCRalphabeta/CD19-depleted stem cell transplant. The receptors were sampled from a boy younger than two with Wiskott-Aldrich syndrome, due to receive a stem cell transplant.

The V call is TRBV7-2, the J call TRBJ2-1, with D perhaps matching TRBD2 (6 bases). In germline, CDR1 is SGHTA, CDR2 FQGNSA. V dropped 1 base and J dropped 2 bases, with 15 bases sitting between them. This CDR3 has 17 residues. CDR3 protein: CASSLVFPGEAYNEQFF. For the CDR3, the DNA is TGTGCCAGCAGCTTAGTCTTCCCGGGGGAGGCCTACAATGAGCAGTTCTTC.

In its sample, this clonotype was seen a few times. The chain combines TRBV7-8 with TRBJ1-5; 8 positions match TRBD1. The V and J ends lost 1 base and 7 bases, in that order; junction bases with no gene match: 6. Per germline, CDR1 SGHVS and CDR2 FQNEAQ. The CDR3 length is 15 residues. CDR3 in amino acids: CASSLGRGPGQPQHF. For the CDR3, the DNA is TGTGCCAGCAGCTTAGGCAGGGGGCCCGGACAGCCCCAGCATTTT.

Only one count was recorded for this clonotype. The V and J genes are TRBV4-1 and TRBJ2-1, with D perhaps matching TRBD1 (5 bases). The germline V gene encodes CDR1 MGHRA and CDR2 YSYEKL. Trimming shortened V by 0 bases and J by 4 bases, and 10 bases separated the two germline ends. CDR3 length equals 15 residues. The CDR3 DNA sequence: TGCGCCAGCAGCCAAGAGTGGGGCAGGTACAATGAGCAGTTCTTC. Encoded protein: CASSQEWGRYNEQFF.

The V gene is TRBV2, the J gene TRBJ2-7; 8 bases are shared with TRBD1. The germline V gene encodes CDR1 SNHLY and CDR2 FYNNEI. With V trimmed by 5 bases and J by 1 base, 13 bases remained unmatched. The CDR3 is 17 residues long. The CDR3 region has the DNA TGTGCCAGCAGTTTTCCTAAGAAGGGACAGGATTCCTACGAGCAGTACTTC. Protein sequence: CASSFPKKGQDSYEQYF. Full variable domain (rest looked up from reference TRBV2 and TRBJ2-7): EPEVTQTPSHQVTQMGQEVILRCVPISNHLYFYWYRQILGQKVEFLVSFYNNEISEKSEIFDDQFSVERPDGSNFTLKIRSTKLEDSAMYFCASSFPKKGQDSYEQYFGPGTRLTVT.

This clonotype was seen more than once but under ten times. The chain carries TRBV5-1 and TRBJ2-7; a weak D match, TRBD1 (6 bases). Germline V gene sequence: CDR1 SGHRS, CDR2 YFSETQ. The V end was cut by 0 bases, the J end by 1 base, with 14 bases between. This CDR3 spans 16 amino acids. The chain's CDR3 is CASSLGNQGQSYEQYF. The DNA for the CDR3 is TGCGCCAGCAGCTTGGGTAACCAGGGGCAATCCTACGAGCAGTACTTC.

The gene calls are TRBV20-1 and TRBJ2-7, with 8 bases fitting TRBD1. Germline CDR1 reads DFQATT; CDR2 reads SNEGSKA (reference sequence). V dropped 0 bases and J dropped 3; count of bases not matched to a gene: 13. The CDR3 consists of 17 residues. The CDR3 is CSAREVGVGTGGYEQYF. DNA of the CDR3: TGCAGTGCTAGAGAAGTCGGGGTCGGGACAGGTGGCTACGAGCAGTACTTC.

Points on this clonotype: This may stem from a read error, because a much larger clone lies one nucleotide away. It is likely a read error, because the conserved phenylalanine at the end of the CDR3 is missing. This CDR3 is CASSLTVDEQYL. The CDR3 region has the DNA TGCGCCAGCAGCCTGACAGTGGACGAGCAGTACCTC. The V gene is TRBV5-1, the J gene TRBJ2-7, with D maybe TRBD1 (5 bases). This CDR3 has 12 amino acids. Germline CDR1 reads SGHRS; CDR2 reads YFSETQ. The V end lost 4 bases, the J end lost 5 bases, and 10 bases lay between the germline ends.

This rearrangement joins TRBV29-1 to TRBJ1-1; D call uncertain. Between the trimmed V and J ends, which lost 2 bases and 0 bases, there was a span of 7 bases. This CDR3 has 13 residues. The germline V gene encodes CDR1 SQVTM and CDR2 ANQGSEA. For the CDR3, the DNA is TGCAGCGTTGAAAGCCGCATGAACACTGAAGCTTTCTTT. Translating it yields CSVESRMNTEAFF. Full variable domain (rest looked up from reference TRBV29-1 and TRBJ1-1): SAVISQKPSRDICQRGTSLTIQCQVDSQVTMMFWYRQQPGQSLTLIATANQGSEATYESGFVIDKFPISRPNLTFSTLTVSNMSPEDSSIYLCSVESRMNTEAFFGQGTRLTVV.

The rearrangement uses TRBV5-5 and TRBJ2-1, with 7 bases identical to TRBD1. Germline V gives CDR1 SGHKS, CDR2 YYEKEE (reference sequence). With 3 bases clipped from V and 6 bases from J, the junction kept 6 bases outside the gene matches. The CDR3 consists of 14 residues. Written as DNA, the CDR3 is TGTGCCAGCAGCTCCGGGACAGTTGGCAATGAGCAGTTCTTC. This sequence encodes CASSSGTVGNEQFF.

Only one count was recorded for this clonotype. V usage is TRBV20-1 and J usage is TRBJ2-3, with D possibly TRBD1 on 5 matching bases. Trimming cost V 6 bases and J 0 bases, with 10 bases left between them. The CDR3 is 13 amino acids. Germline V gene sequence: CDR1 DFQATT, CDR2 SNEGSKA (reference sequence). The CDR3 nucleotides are TGCAGTGCCCCGACAGCTAGCACAGATACGCAGTATTTT. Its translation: CSAPTASTDTQYF.

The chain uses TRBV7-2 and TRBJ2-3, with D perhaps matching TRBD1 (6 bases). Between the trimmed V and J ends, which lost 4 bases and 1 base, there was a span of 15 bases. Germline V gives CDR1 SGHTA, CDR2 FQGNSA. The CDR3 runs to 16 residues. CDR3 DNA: TGTGCCAGCAGCTCGTACAGGGAGAGGGGCACAGATACGCAGTATTTT. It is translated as CASSSYRERGTDTQYF.

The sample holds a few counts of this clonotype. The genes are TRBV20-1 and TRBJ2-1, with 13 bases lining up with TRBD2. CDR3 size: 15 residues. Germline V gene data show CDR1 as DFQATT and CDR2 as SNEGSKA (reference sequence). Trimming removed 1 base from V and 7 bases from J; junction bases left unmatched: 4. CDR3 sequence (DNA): TGCAGTGCTAGAGCCCTGGGACTAGCGGGAAATGAGCAGTTCTTC. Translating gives CSARALGLAGNEQFF.

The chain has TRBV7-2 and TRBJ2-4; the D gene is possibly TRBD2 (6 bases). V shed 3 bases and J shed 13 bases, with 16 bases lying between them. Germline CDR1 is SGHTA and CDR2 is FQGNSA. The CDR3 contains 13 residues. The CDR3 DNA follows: TGTGCCAGCAGCTTTGGACGTCCGGGAGCGCAGTACTTC. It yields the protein CASSFGRPGAQYF.

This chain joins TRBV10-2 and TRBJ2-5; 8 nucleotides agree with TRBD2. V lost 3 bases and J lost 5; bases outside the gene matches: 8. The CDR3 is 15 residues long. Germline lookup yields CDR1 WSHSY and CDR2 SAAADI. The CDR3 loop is CASSDSAGDRETQYF. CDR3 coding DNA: TGCGCCAGCAGTGACTCAGCGGGAGATAGGGAGACCCAGTACTTC.

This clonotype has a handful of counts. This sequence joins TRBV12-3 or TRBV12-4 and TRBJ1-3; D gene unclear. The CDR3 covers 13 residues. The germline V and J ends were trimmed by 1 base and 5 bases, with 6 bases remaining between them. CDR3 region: CASSLGGRNTIYF. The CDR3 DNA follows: TGTGCCAGCAGTTTAGGGGGTAGAAACACCATATATTTT.

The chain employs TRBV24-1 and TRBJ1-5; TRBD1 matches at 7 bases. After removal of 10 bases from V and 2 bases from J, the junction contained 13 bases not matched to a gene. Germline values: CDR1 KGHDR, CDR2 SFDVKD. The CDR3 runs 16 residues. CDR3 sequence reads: CATTWTGRGGNQPQHF. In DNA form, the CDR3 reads TGTGCCACAACGTGGACAGGAAGGGGGGGCAATCAGCCCCAGCATTTT.

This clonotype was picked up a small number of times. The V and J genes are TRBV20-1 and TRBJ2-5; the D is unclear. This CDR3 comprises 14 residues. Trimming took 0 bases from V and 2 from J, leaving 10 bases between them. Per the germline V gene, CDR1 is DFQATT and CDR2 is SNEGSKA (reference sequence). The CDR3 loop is CSARDTALQETQYF. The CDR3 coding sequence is TGCAGTGCTAGAGACACAGCCTTACAAGAGACCCAGTACTTC.

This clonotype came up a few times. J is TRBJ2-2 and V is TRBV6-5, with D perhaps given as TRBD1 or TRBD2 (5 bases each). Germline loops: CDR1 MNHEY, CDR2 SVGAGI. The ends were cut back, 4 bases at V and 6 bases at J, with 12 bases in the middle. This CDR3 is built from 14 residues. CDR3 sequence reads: CASSLYRGAGELFF. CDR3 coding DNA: TGTGCCAGCAGTTTGTACAGAGGGGCCGGGGAGCTGTTTTTT.

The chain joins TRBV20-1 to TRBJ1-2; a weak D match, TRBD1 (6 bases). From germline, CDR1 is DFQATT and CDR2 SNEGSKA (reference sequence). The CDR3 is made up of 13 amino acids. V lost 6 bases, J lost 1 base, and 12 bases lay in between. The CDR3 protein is CSAEDSNNYGYTF. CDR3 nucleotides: TGCAGTGCCGAGGACAGCAATAACTATGGCTACACCTTC.

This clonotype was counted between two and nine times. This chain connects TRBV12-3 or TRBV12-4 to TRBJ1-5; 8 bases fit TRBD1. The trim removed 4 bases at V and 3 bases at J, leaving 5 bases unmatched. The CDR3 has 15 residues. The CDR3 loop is CASSSGQVNNQPQHF. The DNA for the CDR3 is TGTGCCAGCAGTTCGGGACAGGTGAACAATCAGCCCCAGCATTTT.

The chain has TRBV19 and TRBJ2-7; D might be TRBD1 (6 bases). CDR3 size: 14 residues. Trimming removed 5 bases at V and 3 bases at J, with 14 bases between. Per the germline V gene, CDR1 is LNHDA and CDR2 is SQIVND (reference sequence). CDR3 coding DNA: TGTGCCAGTAGTGAAGGGGGAAGGGACTACGAGCAGTACTTC. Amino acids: CASSEGGRDYEQYF.

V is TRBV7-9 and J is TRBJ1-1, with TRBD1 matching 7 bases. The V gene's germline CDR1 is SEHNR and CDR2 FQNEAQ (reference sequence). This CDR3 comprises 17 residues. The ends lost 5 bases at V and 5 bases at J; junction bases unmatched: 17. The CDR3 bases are TGTGCCAGCAGCCCCGGGGGGAAGACAGGGACGAAAACTGAAGCTTTCTTT. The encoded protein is CASSPGGKTGTKTEAFF.

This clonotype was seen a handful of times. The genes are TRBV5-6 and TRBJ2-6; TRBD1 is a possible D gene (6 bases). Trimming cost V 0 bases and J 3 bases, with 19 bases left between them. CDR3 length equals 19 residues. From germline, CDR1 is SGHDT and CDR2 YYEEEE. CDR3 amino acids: CASSLESSQGYSGANVLTF. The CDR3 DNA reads TGTGCCAGCAGCTTGGAAAGTAGTCAGGGGTACAGTGGGGCCAACGTCCTGACTTTC.

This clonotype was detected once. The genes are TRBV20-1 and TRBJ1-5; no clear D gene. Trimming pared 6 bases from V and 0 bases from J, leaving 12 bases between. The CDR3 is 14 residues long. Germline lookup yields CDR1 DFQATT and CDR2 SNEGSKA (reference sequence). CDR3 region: CSAPDKYSNQPQHF. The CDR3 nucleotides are TGCAGTGCACCCGACAAGTATAGCAATCAGCCCCAGCATTTT.

The CDR3 region has the DNA TGCGCCAGCAGCATAATCCCCACACTAGCGGGAGCCTGGGGTGAGCAGTTCTTC. Translation: CASSIIPTLAGAWGEQFF. The chain has TRBV5-1 and TRBJ2-1; TRBD2 matches at 11 bases. The trim removed 4 bases at V and 9 bases at J, leaving 18 bases unmatched. The length of the CDR3 is 18 residues. CDR1 and CDR2 from the germline V gene are SGHRS and YFSETQ.

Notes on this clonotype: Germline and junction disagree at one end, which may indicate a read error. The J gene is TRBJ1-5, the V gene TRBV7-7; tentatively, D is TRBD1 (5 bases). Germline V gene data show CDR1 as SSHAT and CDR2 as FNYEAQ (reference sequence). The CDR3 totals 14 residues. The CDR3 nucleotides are TGTGCCAGCAGGTTAGGGTCAGGGCGTCAGCCCCAGCATTTT. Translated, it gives CASRLGSGRQPQHF.

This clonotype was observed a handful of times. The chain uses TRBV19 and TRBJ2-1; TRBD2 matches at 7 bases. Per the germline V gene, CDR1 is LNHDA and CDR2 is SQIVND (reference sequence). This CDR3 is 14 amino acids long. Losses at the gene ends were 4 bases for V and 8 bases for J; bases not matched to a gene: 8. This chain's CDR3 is CASSTSGTKYEQFF. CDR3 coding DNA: TGTGCCAGTAGTACCTCGGGGACTAAGTATGAGCAGTTCTTC.

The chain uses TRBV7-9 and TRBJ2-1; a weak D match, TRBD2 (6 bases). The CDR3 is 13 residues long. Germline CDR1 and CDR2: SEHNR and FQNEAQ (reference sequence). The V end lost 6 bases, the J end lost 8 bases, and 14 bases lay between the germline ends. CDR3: CASRGDFRDEQFF. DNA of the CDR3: TGTGCCAGCAGGGGGGACTTCCGAGATGAGCAGTTCTTC.

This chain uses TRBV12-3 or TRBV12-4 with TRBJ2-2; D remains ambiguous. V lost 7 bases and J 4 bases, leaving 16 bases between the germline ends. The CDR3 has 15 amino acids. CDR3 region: CASIPGAAGTGELFF. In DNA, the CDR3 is TGTGCCAGCATCCCCGGCGCAGCCGGCACCGGGGAGCTGTTTTTT.

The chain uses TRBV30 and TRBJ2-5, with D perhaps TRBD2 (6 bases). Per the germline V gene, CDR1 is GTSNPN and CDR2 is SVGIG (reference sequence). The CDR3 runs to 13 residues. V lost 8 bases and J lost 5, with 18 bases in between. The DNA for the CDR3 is TGTGCCGGACACCGACTAGGCCTGGAGACCCAGTACTTC. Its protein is CAGHRLGLETQYF.